Sequencing of this T cell receptor (beta chain) was carried out in a study of shared clonotypes between healthy human individuals. Whole-study results and caveats: Relative to clonotypes present in all four donors, those not shared had lower generation probabilities.

As concerns this clone: Its antigen is not known. Other DNA sequences in this sample translate to the same CDR3.

V dropped 5 bases and J dropped 4 bases, with 11 bases sitting between them. The CDR3 runs 13 residues. Germline lookup yields CDR1 ENHRY and CDR2 SYGVKD. Sequencing was performed with immunoSEQ multiplex PCR; in TCRdb, only in-frame clones are kept and a portion is missing. Here the sample spans about 2 million clones, about 95% being singletons. The TCR was taken from a man aged 18 to 29 in good health. Sequencing input: naive CD4+ T cells sorted from blood. Stated subset: CD45RA+ positively selected. The chain is built from TRBV10-3 and TRBJ1-1; TRBD1 is a possible D gene (5 bases). Here the CDR3 DNA reads TGTGCCATCAGTCTTGACAGAGGCACTGAAGCTTTCTTT. Amino acids: CAISLDRGTEAFF.